The 32 T cell receptor beta chains reported below all come from one sample, sequenced in a study of blood T cell repertoires in COVID-19. Clones were read by immunoSEQ multiplex PCR, and TCRdb kept only the in-frame ones, dropping some. The sample comprises over 400,000 clones, around nine tenths of which are singletons, and 8.3% rests with the top ten. The sequencing input was PBMCs or T cells enriched from blood (not recorded which). The receptors shown here come from a woman between 55 and 75 years old who had recovered from COVID-19.

The chain is built from TRBV18 and TRBJ2-7; 7 positions match TRBD2. Looked up from germline, CDR1 is KGHSH and CDR2 is LQKENI. Trimming took 5 bases from V and 0 from J; bases not matched to a gene: 4. The CDR3 totals 14 residues. The CDR3 DNA reads TGTGCCAGCTCATTGGGGGGGAGCTCCTACGAGCAGTACTTC. Residues: CASSLGGSSYEQYF.

CDR3 sequence (DNA): TGTGCCAGCAGCTTGGCTGTTCGGCCGGGCGAGCAGTACTTC. Protein sequence: CASSLAVRPGEQYF. The V and J genes are TRBV5-8 and TRBJ2-7; no definite D call. Trimming cost V 0 bases and J 6 bases, with 13 bases left between them. Germline V CDR1 and CDR2: SGHTS, YDEGEE. This CDR3 region has 14 residues.

The chain has TRBV28 and TRBJ2-3; 7 bases line up with TRBD2. The junction had 8 bases not matched to a gene; V was cut back by 7 bases and J by 4 bases. Germline CDR1 and CDR2: MDHEN and SYDVKM. This CDR3 region has 14 residues. The CDR3: CASTRRAGADTQYF. The CDR3 DNA sequence: TGTGCCAGCACCAGAAGGGCGGGGGCAGATACGCAGTATTTT.

V gene TRBV24-1 combines with J gene TRBJ2-2, with 11 bases aligning to TRBD1. V was pared by 4 bases and J by 3 bases, with 3 bases of the junction left unmatched. Germline V gene data show CDR1 as KGHDR and CDR2 as SFDVKD. This CDR3 has 16 residues. The CDR3 sequence is CATSDPGQGDTGELFF. The CDR3 DNA reads as TGTGCCACCAGTGACCCGGGACAGGGGGACACCGGGGAGCTGTTTTTT.

This clone appeared once. V gene TRBV6-6 combines with J gene TRBJ2-3, with 8 positions matching TRBD1. The junction had 2 bases not matched to a gene; V was cut back by 6 bases and J by 0 bases. CDR1 MNHNY and CDR2 SVGAGI come from the germline V gene (reference sequence). CDR3 length: 14 amino acids. CDR3 sequence reads: CASSGQGSTDTQYF. The CDR3 nucleotides are TGTGCCAGCAGCGGACAGGGAAGCACAGATACGCAGTATTTT.

V usage is TRBV7-8 and J usage is TRBJ2-3; 9 nucleotides align to TRBD2. The germline V gene encodes CDR1 SGHVS and CDR2 FQNEAQ. The CDR3 runs 15 residues. V lost 7 bases and J lost 0; bases outside the gene matches: 5. CDR3 region: CASNFGLASTDTQYF. The CDR3 bases are TGTGCCAGCAACTTCGGACTAGCGAGCACAGATACGCAGTATTTT.

The chain has TRBV6-5 and TRBJ2-1; 12 positions match TRBD2. CDR1 MNHEY and CDR2 SVGAGI come from the germline V gene. The CDR3 runs 16 residues. J gave up 6 bases and V 3 bases, and 6 bases lay outside the gene matches. For the CDR3, the DNA is TGTGCCAGCAGTTATTCCCCTAGCGGGGGGGGCAATGAGCAGTTCTTC. Amino acid sequence: CASSYSPSGGGNEQFF.

This rearrangement joins TRBV4-1 to TRBJ2-1; TRBD2 aligns across 7 bases. From germline, CDR1 is MGHRA and CDR2 YSYEKL. CDR3 size: 16 residues. With V trimmed by 1 base and J by 0 bases, 3 bases remained unmatched. CDR3 in amino acids: CASSQAGGGSYNEQFF. CDR3 sequence (DNA): TGCGCCAGCAGCCAAGCGGGCGGGGGCTCCTACAATGAGCAGTTCTTC.

The chain is built from TRBV19 and TRBJ2-5; possibly TRBD2 for D (5 bases). This CDR3 spans 15 amino acids. Germline CDR1 LNHDA, CDR2 SQIVND (reference sequence). Trimming took 7 bases from V and 2 from J, leaving 17 bases between them. The CDR3 DNA follows: TGTGCCAGTACCACCCACCCCGGGGAACAAGAGACCCAGTACTTC. It yields the protein CASTTHPGEQETQYF.

This chain joins TRBV6-4 and TRBJ2-1, with D uncertain. The CDR3 contains 15 residues. Trimming pared 0 bases from V and 9 bases from J, leaving 15 bases between. Germline V lookup: CDR1 MRHNA, CDR2 SNTAGT. DNA for the CDR3: TGTGCCAGCAGTGACTCGAGACTGCCCCTTGGTGAGCAGTTCTTC. Protein sequence: CASSDSRLPLGEQFF.

The chain couples TRBV6-6 to TRBJ2-6, with 9 bases identical to TRBD2. The germline V gene encodes CDR1 MNHNY and CDR2 SVGAGI (reference sequence). V trimming: 5 bases; J trimming: 0 bases; junction bases outside the gene matches: 5. The CDR3 runs 17 residues. As DNA, the CDR3 is TGTGCCAGCAGTCTTAGCGGGGGAAACTCTGGGGCCAACGTCCTGACTTTC. The encoded protein is CASSLSGGNSGANVLTF.

The chain recombines TRBV11-2 with TRBJ2-6, with TRBD1 identical over 8 bases. V gave up 4 bases and J gave up 3 bases; unmatched junction bases: 11. Germline loops: CDR1 SGHAT, CDR2 FQNNGV. The CDR3 is 18 amino acids. CDR3 nucleotide sequence: TGTGCCAGCAGCTCTAAGACCGGCAGGGGGCATGGGGCCAACGTCCTGACTTTC. It specifies CASSSKTGRGHGANVLTF.

Turning to this clone: This CDR3 is also generated by other DNA sequences in the sample. This rearrangement joins TRBV24-1 to TRBJ2-1; 9 bases are shared with TRBD1. The CDR3 covers 17 residues. Trimming at V came to 0 bases and at J to 7 bases, leaving 9 bases not matched to a gene. Germline V lookup: CDR1 KGHDR, CDR2 SFDVKD. The CDR3 sequence: CATSDLHPGTGWNEQFF. The CDR3, as DNA: TGTGCCACCAGTGATTTGCATCCCGGGACAGGGTGGAATGAGCAGTTCTTC.

The V and J genes are TRBV5-1 and TRBJ2-2; 11 bases align to TRBD2. Trimming at V came to 3 bases and at J to 5 bases, leaving 18 bases not matched to a gene. CDR1 is SGHRS, CDR2 YFSETQ, per germline. The CDR3 consists of 20 residues. CDR3 in DNA: TGCGCCAGCAGCTCGCTCTTAGCGGGGGGGCGCGGGAGGCTGACCGGGGAGCTGTTTTTT. It is translated as CASSSLLAGGRGRLTGELFF.

The chain joins TRBV11-3 to TRBJ1-1, with TRBD1 matching over 8 bases. Germline V lookup: CDR1 SGHNT, CDR2 YENEEA. This CDR3 region has 15 residues. With 7 bases clipped from V and 0 bases from J, the junction kept 7 bases outside the gene matches. CDR3 DNA: TGTGCCAGCACGACAGGGGCAGGGGTGAACACTGAAGCTTTCTTT. The encoded protein is CASTTGAGVNTEAFF.

This chain links TRBV18 with TRBJ1-6, with D unresolved. CDR3 length: 14 residues. Trimming stripped 3 bases from V and 8 bases from J, with 11 bases between. Germline assignment: CDR1 KGHSH and CDR2 LQKENI. The CDR3 protein is CASSPTRRDSPLHF. CDR3 sequence (DNA): TGTGCCAGCTCACCGACACGGAGGGATTCACCCCTCCACTTT.

The chain is built from TRBV30 and TRBJ1-2; no clear D gene. The CDR3 length is 13 residues. The germline gives CDR1 GTSNPN, CDR2 SVGIG (reference sequence). V was clipped by 0 bases and J by 8 bases, with 13 bases between them. CDR3 sequence reads: CAWSVQIGNGYTF. The CDR3 nucleotides are TGTGCCTGGAGTGTACAAATCGGGAACGGCTACACCTTC.

The chain uses TRBV5-1 and TRBJ2-5; D is uncertain. Trimming stripped 3 bases from V and 9 bases from J, with 12 bases between. This CDR3 comprises 12 residues. CDR1 is SGHRS, CDR2 YFSETQ, per germline. CDR3 sequence (DNA): TGCGCCAGCAGCTCAACCGAGTTGGCCCAGTACTTC. Amino acids: CASSSTELAQYF.

V and J are TRBV19 and TRBJ1-4; unclear D gene. Germline V CDR1 and CDR2: LNHDA, SQIVND (reference sequence). The germline V and J ends were trimmed by 6 bases and 0 bases, with 8 bases remaining between them. The CDR3 extends over 14 amino acids. The CDR3 nucleotides read TGTGCCAGTAGGGCCGTCGCAACTAATGAAAAACTGTTTTTT. Protein sequence: CASRAVATNEKLFF.

The J gene is TRBJ2-3, the V gene TRBV5-6; TRBD2 matches 15 bases. The germline V gene has CDR1 SGHDT and CDR2 YYEEEE. Trimming cost V 4 bases and J 8 bases; bases outside gene matches: 11. The CDR3 is made up of 17 amino acids. CDR3 protein: CASSPGLAGGSTGTQYF. CDR3 coding DNA: TGTGCCAGCAGCCCGGGACTAGCGGGGGGATCCACGGGTACGCAGTATTTT.

Ten or more counts support this clone. The rearrangement joins TRBV20-1 to TRBJ2-4; the D gene is possibly TRBD2 (5 bases). The CDR3 covers 14 residues. V lost 3 bases and J 6 bases, leaving 15 bases between the germline ends. Germline CDR1 DFQATT, CDR2 SNEGSKA (reference sequence). CDR3 sequence reads: CSASSTVGVNIQYF. The CDR3 DNA is TGCAGTGCTAGTAGTACAGTGGGAGTAAACATTCAGTACTTC.

This chain's CDR3 is CASSSSRDSYEQYV. The CDR3 DNA reads TGTGCCAGCAGCTCGTCCCGGGACAGCTACGAGCAGTACGTC. The genes are TRBV7-8 and TRBJ2-7; 7 nucleotides match TRBD1. The junction had 6 bases not matched to a gene; V was cut back by 4 bases and J by 3 bases. CDR1 and CDR2 from the germline V gene are SGHVS and FQNEAQ. The CDR3 has 14 amino acids.

Remarks on this clone: The sample has other DNA sequences that encode this CDR3 too. The chain combines TRBV9 with TRBJ2-7, with 9 positions matching TRBD1. Germline CDR1 is SGDLS and CDR2 is YYNGEE. This CDR3 has 14 residues. The junction had 2 bases not matched to a gene; V was cut back by 2 bases and J by 2 bases. Here the CDR3 DNA reads TGTGCCAGCAGCGTGGGACAGGGTGCCTACGAGCAGTACTTC. Amino acids: CASSVGQGAYEQYF.

The V and J genes are TRBV5-1 and TRBJ2-2, with D tentatively TRBD2 (6 bases). V was clipped by 2 bases and J by 2 bases, with 16 bases between them. The CDR3 totals 17 residues. Germline CDR1 and CDR2: SGHRS and YFSETQ. The CDR3 is CASSFSGLRGNTGELFF. In nucleotides, the CDR3 is TGCGCCAGCAGCTTCTCGGGACTCCGAGGTAACACCGGGGAGCTGTTTTTT.

The J gene is TRBJ1-1, the V gene TRBV29-1; a possible D gene is TRBD1 (5 bases). Germline CDR1 reads SQVTM; CDR2 reads ANQGSEA. This CDR3 region has 14 residues. The ends were cut back, 6 bases at V and 5 bases at J, with 19 bases in the middle. The DNA of the CDR3 is TGCAGCGTCTCCCTTGGACACCTTGATACTGAAGCTTTCTTT. It codes for CSVSLGHLDTEAFF.

Details on this clone: The junction departs from the called germline gene at one end, perhaps through a read error. This rearrangement joins TRBV6-1 to TRBJ2-7, with D hard to call. CDR3 length: 13 residues. Per the germline V gene, CDR1 is MNHNS and CDR2 is SASEGT. The CDR3 bases are TGTGCCAGCAGTGAGTCGGCGGCCTATGAGCAGTACTTC. It codes for CASSESAAYEQYF.

The CDR3 loop is CASSVGTELAKNIQYF. DNA of the CDR3: TGTGCCAGCAGCGTAGGGACAGAGTTAGCCAAAAACATTCAGTACTTC. V gene TRBV9 combines with J gene TRBJ2-4; a weak D match, TRBD1 (6 bases). Deletions cut 0 bases from V and 0 bases from J, with 10 bases between. The CDR3 runs 16 residues. The germline CDR1 and CDR2 sequences are SGDLS and YYNGEE.

This chain connects TRBV10-1 to TRBJ2-2; tentatively, D is TRBD1 (6 bases). The CDR3 is 14 residues long. Trimming took off 8 bases at V and 6 bases at J, with 16 bases between the two ends. Looked up from germline, CDR1 is WNHNN and CDR2 is SYGVQD (reference sequence). Written as DNA, the CDR3 is TGCGCCAGCGGCCGGGACACCCGTCCCGGGGAGCTGTTTTTT. Translated: CASGRDTRPGELFF.

The CDR3 DNA sequence: TGTGCCATCAGTGGGGGGACAGCCACAATTGAAGCTTTCTTT. Translated, it gives CAISGGTATIEAFF. This sequence joins TRBV10-3 and TRBJ1-1; 7 bases agree with TRBD1. The CDR3 totals 14 residues. V gave up 4 bases and J gave up 7 bases; unmatched junction bases: 9. The germline gives CDR1 ENHRY, CDR2 SYGVKD.

The V gene is TRBV5-1, the J gene TRBJ1-2; D is possibly TRBD1 (5 bases). This CDR3 contains 15 residues. CDR1 is SGHRS, CDR2 YFSETQ, per germline. V was trimmed by 1 base and J by 3 bases, leaving 13 bases between them. The CDR3 sequence is CASSLYGGAHYGYTF. In DNA form, the CDR3 reads TGCGCCAGCAGCTTGTACGGGGGAGCCCACTATGGCTACACCTTC.

The genes are TRBV24-1 and TRBJ1-1, with 8 nucleotides matching TRBD1. Germline CDR1 and CDR2: KGHDR and SFDVKD. The V gene end was trimmed by 9 bases and the J gene end by 8 bases; junction bases not matched to a gene: 7. This CDR3 has 12 residues. DNA for the CDR3: TGTGCCACCTCCGACAGGGGAGAGGAAGCTTTCTTT. Its translation is CATSDRGEEAFF.

This clone came up a few times. This specimen includes other DNA sequences encoding the same CDR3. The chain employs TRBV19 and TRBJ1-5, with a weak D call TRBD1 (6 bases). Germline-derived CDR1 and CDR2 are LNHDA and SQIVND (reference sequence). CDR3 length equals 15 residues. Trimming removed 3 bases from V and 0 bases from J, with 9 bases in between. The CDR3 reads CASSIVRGSNQPQHF. The CDR3 DNA sequence: TGTGCCAGTAGTATCGTCAGGGGTAGCAATCAGCCCCAGCATTTT.